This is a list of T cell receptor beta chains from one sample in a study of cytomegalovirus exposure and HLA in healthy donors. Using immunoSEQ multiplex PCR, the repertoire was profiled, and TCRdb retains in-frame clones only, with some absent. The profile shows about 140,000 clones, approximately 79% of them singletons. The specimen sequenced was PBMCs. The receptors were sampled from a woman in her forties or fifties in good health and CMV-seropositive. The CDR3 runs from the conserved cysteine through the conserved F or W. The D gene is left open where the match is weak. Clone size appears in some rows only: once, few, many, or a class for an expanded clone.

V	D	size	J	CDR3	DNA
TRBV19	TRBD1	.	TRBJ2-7	CASSSTGGYLAYEQYF	TGTGCCAGTAGCTCTACAGGGGGCTATCTTGCCTACGAGCAGTACTTC
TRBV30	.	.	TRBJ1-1	CAWNRLENTEAFF	TGTGCCTGGAACCGACTGGAAAACACTGAAGCTTTCTTT
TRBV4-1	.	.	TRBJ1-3	CASSRDTSAGAGNTIYF	TGCGCCAGCAGCCGAGACACGAGTGCGGGTGCTGGAAACACCATATATTTT
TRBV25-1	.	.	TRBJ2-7	CASSATGQGIQYF	TGTGCCAGCAGTGCCACGGGACAAGGGATTCAGTACTTC
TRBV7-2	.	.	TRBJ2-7	CASSPSAAYEQYF	TGTGCCAGCAGCCCTAGCGCCGCCTACGAGCAGTACTTC
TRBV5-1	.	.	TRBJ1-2	CASSLGSHPNYGYTF	TGCGCCAGCAGCTTGGGGAGTCATCCTAACTATGGCTACACCTTC
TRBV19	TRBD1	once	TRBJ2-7	CASDRGGEQYF	TGTGCCAGTGACAGGGGAGGCGAGCAGTACTTC
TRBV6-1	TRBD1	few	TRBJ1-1	CAGGTVEAFF	TGTGCCGGCGGGACAGTCGAAGCTTTCTTT
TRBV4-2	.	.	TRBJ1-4	CASSPRSTGDEKLFF	TGTGCCAGCAGCCCTCGGTCTACCGGTGATGAAAAACTGTTTTTT
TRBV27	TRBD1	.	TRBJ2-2	CASSSYRGSDTGELFF	TGTGCCAGCAGTTCCTACAGGGGGAGTGACACCGGGGAGCTGTTTTTT
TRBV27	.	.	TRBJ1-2	CASSYGVGGEGGYTF	TGTGCCAGCAGTTATGGCGTGGGCGGGGAAGGAGGCTACACCTTC
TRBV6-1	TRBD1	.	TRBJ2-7	CASREDRVSYEQYF	TGTGCCAGCAGAGAGGACAGGGTATCCTACGAGCAGTACTTC
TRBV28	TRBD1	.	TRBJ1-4	CASSLRPGQSFF	TGTGCCAGCAGTTTACGACCGGGACAGTCGTTTTTT
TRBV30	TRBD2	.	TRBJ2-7	CAWSAGGEAYEQYF	TGTGCCTGGAGTGCGGGGGGGGAGGCCTACGAGCAGTACTTC
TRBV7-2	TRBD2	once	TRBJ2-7	CASSFGLATTYEQYF	TGTGCCAGCAGCTTTGGACTAGCGACTACCTACGAGCAGTACTTC
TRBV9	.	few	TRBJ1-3	CASSVGQGGGNTIYF	TGTGCCAGCAGCGTTGGTCAGGGAGGTGGAAACACCATATATTTT
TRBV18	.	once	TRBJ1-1	CASSPRAGDAFF	TGTGCCAGCTCACCACGTGCAGGGGATGCTTTCTTT
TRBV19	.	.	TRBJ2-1	CASTEFDTLGRTSYNEQFF	TGTGCCAGTACCGAATTCGACACTCTCGGGCGGACATCCTACAATGAGCAGTTCTTC
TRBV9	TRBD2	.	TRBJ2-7	CASSPAPTSGAWAEQYF	TGTGCCAGCAGCCCCGCCCCGACTAGCGGGGCTTGGGCCGAGCAGTACTTC
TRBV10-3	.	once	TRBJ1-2	CAISEPAGRRTNYGYTF	TGTGCCATCAGTGAGCCCGCGGGCAGGCGAACTAACTATGGCTACACCTTC
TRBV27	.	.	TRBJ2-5	CASSPGRGLANLGETQYF	TGTGCCAGCAGTCCCGGACGCGGGCTAGCGAACCTAGGCGAGACCCAGTACTTC
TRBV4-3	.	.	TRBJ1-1	CASSQDSGEETEAFF	TGCGCCAGCAGCCAAGATAGCGGTGAGGAAACTGAAGCTTTCTTT
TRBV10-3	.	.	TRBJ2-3	CATRQGGTDTQYF	TGTGCCACCAGACAGGGAGGGACAGATACGCAGTATTTT
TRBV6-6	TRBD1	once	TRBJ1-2	CASSRGTGLNYGYTF	TGTGCCAGCAGCCGCGGGACAGGGCTTAACTATGGCTACACCTTC
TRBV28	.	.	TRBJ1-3	CASKPSPERTIYF	TGTGCCAGCAAGCCTAGTCCCGAGAGGACCATATATTTT
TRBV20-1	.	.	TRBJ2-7	CSASTTYEQYF	TGCAGTGCTAGTACGACTTACGAGCAGTACTTC
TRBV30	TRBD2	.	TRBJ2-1	CAWGRGEPNEQFF	TGTGCCTGGGGGCGGGGGGAGCCCAATGAGCAGTTCTTC
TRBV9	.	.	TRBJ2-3	CASSAWGVGRTDTQYF	TGTGCCAGCAGCGCTTGGGGGGTAGGGAGGACAGATACGCAGTATTTT
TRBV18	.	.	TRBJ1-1	CASSPQGGNTEAFF	TGTGCCAGCTCACCCCAGGGCGGGAACACTGAAGCTTTCTTT
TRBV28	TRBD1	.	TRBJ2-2	CASSWGTGANTGELFF	TGTGCCAGCAGTTGGGGGACAGGAGCGAACACCGGGGAGCTGTTTTTT
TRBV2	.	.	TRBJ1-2	CASSYDNGYTF	TGTGCCAGCAGTTACGACAACGGCTACACCTTC
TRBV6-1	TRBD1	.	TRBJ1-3	CASSQTGGNTIYF	TGTGCCAGCAGCCAGACAGGGGGAAACACCATATATTTT
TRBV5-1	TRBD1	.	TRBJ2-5	CASSTRPGQGFETQYF	TGCGCCAGCAGCACCAGACCGGGACAGGGGTTTGAGACCCAGTACTTC
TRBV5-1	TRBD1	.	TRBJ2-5	CASSGTGGEETQYF	TGCGCCAGCAGCGGGACAGGGGGTGAAGAGACCCAGTACTTC
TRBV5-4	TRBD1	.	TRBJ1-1	CASSQEGQGAEAFF	TGTGCCAGCAGCCAAGAAGGACAGGGCGCTGAAGCTTTCTTT
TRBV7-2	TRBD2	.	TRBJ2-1	CASSLVAGAGNEQFF	TGTGCCAGCAGCTTAGTAGCGGGGGCTGGCAATGAGCAGTTCTTC
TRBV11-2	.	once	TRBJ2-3	CASSLDQQADTQYF	TGTGCCAGCAGCTTAGATCAGCAGGCAGATACGCAGTATTTT
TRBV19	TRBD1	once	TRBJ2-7	CASAPPGTGYEQYF	TGTGCCAGTGCCCCGCCTGGGACAGGGTACGAGCAGTACTTC
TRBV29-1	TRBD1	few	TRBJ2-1	CTIWGQGGNEQFF	TGCACCATCTGGGGACAGGGAGGCAATGAGCAGTTCTTC
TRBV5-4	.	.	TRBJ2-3	CASSLVASADTQYF	TGTGCCAGCAGCTTGGTAGCTTCGGCAGATACGCAGTATTTT
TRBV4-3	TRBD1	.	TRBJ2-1	CASSQGGTGHNEQFF	TGCGCCAGCAGCCAAGGGGGGACAGGACACAATGAGCAGTTCTTC
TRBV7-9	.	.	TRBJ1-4	CASSVVRETNEKLFF	TGTGCCAGCAGCGTAGTCAGGGAAACTAATGAAAAACTGTTTTTT
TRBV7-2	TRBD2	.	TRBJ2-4	CASSLTSGENIQYF	TGTGCCAGCAGCTTGACTAGCGGGGAAAACATTCAGTACTTC
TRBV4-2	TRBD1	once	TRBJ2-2	CASSRPGQGKRGELFF	TGTGCCAGCAGCCGCCCCGGACAGGGGAAGAGGGGGGAGCTGTTTTTT
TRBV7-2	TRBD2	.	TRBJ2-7	CASSSSGVMVGEQYF	TGTGCCAGCAGCTCCAGCGGGGTCATGGTTGGCGAGCAGTACTTC
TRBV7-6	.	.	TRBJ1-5	CASSLDREKVPQHF	TGTGCCAGCAGCTTAGACAGGGAAAAGGTGCCCCAGCATTTT
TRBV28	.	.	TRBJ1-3	CASSPPGFSRNTIYF	TGTGCCAGCAGTCCACCAGGGTTCAGTAGAAACACCATATATTTT
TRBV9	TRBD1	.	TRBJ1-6	CASSVRQGENSPLHF	TGTGCCAGCAGCGTCCGACAGGGAGAGAATTCACCCCTCCACTTT
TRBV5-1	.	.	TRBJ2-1	CASSLAETAKLLSSYNEQFF	TGCGCCAGCAGCTTGGCCGAGACAGCCAAACTACTTAGCTCCTACAATGAGCAGTTCTTC
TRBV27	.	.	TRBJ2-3	CASSLDLFTDTQYF	TGTGCCAGCAGTCTAGACTTATTCACAGATACGCAGTATTTT
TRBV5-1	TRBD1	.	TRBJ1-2	CASSPATGDYGYTF	TGCGCCAGCAGCCCCGCGACAGGGGACTATGGCTACACCTTC
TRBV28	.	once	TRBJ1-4	CASSPTRELNEKLFF	TGTGCCAGCAGCCCCACCAGGGAACTAAATGAAAAACTGTTTTTT
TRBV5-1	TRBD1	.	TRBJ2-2	CASSTGGINTGELFF	TGCGCCAGCAGTACAGGGGGCATCAACACCGGGGAGCTGTTTTTT
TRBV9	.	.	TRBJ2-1	CASSPSTGIGHNEQFF	TGTGCCAGCAGCCCCTCTACAGGGATCGGTCACAATGAGCAGTTCTTC